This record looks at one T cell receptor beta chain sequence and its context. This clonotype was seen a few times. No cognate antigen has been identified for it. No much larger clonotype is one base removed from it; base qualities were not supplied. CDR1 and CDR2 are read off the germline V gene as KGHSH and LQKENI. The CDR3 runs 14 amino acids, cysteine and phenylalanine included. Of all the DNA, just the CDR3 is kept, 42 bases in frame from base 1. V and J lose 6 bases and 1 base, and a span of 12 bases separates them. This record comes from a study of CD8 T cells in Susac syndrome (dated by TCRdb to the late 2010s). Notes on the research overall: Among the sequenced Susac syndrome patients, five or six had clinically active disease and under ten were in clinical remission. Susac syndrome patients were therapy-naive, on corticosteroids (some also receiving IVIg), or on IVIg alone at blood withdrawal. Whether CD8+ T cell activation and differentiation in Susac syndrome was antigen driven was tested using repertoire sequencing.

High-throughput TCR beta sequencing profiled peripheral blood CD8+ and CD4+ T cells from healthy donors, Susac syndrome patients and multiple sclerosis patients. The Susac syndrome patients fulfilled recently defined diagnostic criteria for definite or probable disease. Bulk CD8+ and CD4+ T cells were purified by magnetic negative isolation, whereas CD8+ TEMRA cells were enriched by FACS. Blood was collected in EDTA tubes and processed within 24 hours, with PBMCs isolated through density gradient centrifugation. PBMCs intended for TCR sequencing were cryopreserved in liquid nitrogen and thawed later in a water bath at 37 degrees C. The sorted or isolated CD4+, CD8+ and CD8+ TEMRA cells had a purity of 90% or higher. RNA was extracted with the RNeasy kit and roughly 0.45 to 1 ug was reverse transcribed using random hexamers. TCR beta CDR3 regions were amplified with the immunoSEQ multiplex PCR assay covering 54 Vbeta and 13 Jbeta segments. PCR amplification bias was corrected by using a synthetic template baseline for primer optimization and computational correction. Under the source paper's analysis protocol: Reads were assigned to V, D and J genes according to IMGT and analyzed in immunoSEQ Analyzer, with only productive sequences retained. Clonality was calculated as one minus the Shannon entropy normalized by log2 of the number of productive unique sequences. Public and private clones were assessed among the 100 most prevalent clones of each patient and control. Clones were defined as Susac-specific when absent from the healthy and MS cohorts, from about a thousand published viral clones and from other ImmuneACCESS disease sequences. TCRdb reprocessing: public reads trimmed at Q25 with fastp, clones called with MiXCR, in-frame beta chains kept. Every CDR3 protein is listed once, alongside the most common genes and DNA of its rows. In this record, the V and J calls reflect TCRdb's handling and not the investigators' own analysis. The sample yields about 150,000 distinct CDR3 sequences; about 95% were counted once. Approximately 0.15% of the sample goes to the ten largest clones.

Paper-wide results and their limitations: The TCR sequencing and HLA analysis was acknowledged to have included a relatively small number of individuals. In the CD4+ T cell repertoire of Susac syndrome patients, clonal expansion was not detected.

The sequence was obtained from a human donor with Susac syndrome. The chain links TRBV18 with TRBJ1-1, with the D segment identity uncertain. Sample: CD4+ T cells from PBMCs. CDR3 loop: CASSQLRENTEAFF. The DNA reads TGTGCCAGCTCCCAGTTGCGGGAGAACACTGAAGCTTTCTTT.